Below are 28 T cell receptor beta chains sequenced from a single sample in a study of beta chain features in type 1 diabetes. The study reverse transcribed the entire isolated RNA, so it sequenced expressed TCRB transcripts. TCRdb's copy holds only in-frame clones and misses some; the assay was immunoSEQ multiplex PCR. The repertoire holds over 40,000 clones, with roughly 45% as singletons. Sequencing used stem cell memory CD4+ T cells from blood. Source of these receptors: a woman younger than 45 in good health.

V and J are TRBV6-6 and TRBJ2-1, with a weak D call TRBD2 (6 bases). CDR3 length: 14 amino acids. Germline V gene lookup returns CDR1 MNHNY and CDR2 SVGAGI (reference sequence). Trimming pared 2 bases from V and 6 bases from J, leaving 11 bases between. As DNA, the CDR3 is TGTGCCAGCAGTTACCAGGACTACCCCAATGAGCAGTTCTTC. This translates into CASSYQDYPNEQFF.

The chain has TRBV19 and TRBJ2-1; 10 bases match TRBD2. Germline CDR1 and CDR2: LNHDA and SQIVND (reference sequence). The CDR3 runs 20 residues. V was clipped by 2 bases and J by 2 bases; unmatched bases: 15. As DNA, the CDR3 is TGTGCCAGTAGTATACCCCGGAGGACTAGCGGAGCCAGACCCTACAATGAGCAGTTCTTC. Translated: CASSIPRRTSGARPYNEQFF.

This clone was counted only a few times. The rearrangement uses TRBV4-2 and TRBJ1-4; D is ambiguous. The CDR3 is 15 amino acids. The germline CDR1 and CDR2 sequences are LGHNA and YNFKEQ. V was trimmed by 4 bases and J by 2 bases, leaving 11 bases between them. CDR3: CASSPRESTNEKLFF. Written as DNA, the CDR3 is TGTGCCAGCAGCCCAAGAGAATCTACTAATGAAAAACTGTTTTTT.

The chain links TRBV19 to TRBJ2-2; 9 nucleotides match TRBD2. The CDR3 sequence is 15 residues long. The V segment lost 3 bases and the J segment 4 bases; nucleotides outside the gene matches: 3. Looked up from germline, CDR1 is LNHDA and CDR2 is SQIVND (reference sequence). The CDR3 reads CASSITSGLTGELFF. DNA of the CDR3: TGTGCCAGTAGTATTACTAGCGGGCTCACCGGGGAGCTGTTTTTT. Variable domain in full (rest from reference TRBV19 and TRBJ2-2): DGGITQSPKYLFRKEGQNVTLSCEQNLNHDAMYWYRQDPGQGLRLIYYSQIVNDFQKGDIAEGYSVSREKKESFPLTVTSAQKNPTAFYLCASSITSGLTGELFFGEGSRLTVL.

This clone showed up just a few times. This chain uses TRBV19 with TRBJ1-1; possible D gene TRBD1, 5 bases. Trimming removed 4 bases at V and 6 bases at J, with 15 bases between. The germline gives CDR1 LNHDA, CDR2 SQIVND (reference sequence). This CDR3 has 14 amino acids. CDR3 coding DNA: TGTGCCAGTAGTAGTCGCAGGGAAGTCGCTGAAGCTTTCTTT. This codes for CASSSRREVAEAFF.

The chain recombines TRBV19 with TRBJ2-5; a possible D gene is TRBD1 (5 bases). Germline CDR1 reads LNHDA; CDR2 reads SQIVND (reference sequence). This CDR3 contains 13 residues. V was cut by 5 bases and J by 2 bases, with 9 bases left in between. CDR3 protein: CASSEDIQETQYF. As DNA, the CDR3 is TGTGCCAGTAGTGAGGACATACAAGAGACCCAGTACTTC.

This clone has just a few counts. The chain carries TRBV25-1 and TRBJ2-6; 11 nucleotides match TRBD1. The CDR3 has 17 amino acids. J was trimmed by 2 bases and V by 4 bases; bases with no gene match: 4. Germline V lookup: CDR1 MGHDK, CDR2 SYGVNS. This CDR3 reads CASSAGTGGPGANVLTF. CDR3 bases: TGTGCCAGCAGTGCGGGGACAGGGGGGCCTGGGGCCAACGTCCTGACTTTC.

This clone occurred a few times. This CDR3 reads CASSQDRGTSTDTQYF. The CDR3 DNA reads TGCGCCAGCAGCCAAGATCGGGGGACCTCCACAGATACGCAGTATTTT. This chain uses TRBV4-3 with TRBJ2-3, with a possible D match to TRBD2 (6 bases). CDR3 length: 16 amino acids. Germline values: CDR1 LGHNA, CDR2 YSLEER. Between the trimmed V and J ends, which lost 0 bases and 2 bases, there was a span of 12 bases.

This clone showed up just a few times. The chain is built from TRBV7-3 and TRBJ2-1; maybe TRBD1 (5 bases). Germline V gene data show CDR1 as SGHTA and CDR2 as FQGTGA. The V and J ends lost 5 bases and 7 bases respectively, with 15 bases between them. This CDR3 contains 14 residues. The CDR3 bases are TGTGCCAGCAGCGTCAGGGAATTGGGGAATGAGCAGTTCTTC. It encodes CASSVRELGNEQFF.

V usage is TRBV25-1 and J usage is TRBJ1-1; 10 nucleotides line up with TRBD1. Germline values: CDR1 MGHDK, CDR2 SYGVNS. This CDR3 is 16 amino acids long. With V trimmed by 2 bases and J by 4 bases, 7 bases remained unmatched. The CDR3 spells CASSENPGQGSTEAFF. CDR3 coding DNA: TGTGCCAGCAGTGAAAATCCGGGACAGGGGTCCACTGAAGCTTTCTTT.

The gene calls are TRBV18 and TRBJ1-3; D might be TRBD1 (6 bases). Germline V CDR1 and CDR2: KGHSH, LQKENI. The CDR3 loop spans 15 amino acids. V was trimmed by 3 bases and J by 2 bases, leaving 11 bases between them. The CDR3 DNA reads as TGTGCCAGCTCACCCTTGGACAGTACTGGAAACACCATATATTTT. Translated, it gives CASSPLDSTGNTIYF. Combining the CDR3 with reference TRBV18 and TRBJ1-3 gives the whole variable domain NAGVMQNPRHLVRRRGQEARLRCSPMKGHSHVYWYRQLPEEGLKFMVYLQKENIIDESGMPKERFSAEFPKEGPSILRIQQVVRGDSAAYFCASSPLDSTGNTIYFGEGSWLTVV.

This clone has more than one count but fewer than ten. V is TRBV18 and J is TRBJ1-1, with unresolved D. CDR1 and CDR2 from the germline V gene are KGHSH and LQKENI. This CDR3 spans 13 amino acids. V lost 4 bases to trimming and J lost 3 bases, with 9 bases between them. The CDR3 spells CASSLSSDTEAFF. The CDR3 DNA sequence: TGTGCCAGCTCACTCTCAAGCGACACTGAAGCTTTCTTT.

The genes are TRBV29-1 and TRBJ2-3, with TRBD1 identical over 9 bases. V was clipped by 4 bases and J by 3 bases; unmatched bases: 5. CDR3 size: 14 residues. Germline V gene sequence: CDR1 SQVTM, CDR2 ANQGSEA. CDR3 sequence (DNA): TGCAGCGTTGTAAACAGGGGGCTAACAGATACGCAGTATTTT. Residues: CSVVNRGLTDTQYF.

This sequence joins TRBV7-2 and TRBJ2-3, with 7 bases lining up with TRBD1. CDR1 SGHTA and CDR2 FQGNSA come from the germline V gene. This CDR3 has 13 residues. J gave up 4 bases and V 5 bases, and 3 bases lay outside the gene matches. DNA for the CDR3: TGTGCCAGCAGCAGGGACAGCCCAGATACGCAGTATTTT. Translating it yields CASSRDSPDTQYF.

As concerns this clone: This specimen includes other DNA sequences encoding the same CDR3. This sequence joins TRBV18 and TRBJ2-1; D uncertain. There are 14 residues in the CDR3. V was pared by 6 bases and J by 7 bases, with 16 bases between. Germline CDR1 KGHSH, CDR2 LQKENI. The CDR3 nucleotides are TGTGCCAGCTCGCTCTCAGCTAGTGGTAATGAGCAGTTCTTC. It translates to CASSLSASGNEQFF.

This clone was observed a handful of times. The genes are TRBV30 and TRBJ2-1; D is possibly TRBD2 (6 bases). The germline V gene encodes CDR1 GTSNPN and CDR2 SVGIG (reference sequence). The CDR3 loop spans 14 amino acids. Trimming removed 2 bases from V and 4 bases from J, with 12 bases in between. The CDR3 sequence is CAWSRRDSYNEQFF. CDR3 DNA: TGTGCCTGGAGTAGGAGGGATTCTTACAATGAGCAGTTCTTC.

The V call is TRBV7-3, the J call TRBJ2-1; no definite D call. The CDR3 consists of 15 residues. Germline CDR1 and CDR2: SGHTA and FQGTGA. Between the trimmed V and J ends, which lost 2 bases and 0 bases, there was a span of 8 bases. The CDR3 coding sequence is TGTGCCAGCAGCTTACGATTGAGCTCCTACAATGAGCAGTTCTTC. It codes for CASSLRLSSYNEQFF.

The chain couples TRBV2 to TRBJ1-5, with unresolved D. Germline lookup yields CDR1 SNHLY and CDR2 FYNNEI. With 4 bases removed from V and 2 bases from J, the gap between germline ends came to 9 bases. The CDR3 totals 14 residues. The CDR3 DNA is TGTGCCAGCAGTGTCTTCGAGGGCAATCAGCCCCAGCATTTT. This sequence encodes CASSVFEGNQPQHF.

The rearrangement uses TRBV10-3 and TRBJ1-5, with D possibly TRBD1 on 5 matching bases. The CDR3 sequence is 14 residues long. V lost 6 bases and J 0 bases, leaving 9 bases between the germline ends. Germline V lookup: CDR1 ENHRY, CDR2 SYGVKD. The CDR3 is CAIRSDSSNQPQHF. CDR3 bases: TGTGCCATCAGGTCCGACAGTAGCAATCAGCCCCAGCATTTT.

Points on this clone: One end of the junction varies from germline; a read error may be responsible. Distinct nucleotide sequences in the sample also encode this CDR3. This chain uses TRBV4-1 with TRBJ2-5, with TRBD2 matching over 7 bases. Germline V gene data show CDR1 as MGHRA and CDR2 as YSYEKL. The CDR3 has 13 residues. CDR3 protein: CASSLADQETQYF. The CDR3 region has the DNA TGTGCCAGCAGTCTAGCGGACCAAGAGACCCAGTACTTC.

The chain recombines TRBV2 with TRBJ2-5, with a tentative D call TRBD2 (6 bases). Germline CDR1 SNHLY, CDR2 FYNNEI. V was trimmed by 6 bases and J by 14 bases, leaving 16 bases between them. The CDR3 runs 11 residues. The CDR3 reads CASRGGPLLYF. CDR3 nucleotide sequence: TGTGCCAGCAGGGGGGGACCCCTCCTTTACTTC.

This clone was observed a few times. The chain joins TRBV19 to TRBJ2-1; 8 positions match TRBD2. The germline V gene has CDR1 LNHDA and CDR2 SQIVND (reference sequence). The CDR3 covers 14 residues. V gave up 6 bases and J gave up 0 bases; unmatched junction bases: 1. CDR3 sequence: CASRGTSSYNEQFF. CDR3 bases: TGTGCCAGTAGGGGGACTAGCTCCTACAATGAGCAGTTCTTC.

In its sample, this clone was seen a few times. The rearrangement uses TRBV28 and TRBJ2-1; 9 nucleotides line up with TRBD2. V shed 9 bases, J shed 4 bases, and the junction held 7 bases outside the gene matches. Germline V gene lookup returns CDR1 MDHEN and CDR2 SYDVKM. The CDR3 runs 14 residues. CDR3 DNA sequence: TGTGCCAGTATAGCGGGAGTCTTATACAATGAGCAGTTCTTC. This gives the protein CASIAGVLYNEQFF. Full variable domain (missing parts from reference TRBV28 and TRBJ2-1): DVKVTQSSRYLVKRTGEKVFLECVQDMDHENMFWYRQDPGLGLRLIYFSYDVKMKEKGDIPEGYSVSREKKERFSLILESASTNQTSMYLCASIAGVLYNEQFFGPGTRLTVL.

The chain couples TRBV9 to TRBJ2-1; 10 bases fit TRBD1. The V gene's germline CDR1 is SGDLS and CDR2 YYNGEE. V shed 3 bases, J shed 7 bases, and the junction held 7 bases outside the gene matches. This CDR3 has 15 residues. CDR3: CASSDRDRGLNEQFF. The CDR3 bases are TGTGCCAGCAGCGACCGGGACAGGGGATTAAATGAGCAGTTCTTC.

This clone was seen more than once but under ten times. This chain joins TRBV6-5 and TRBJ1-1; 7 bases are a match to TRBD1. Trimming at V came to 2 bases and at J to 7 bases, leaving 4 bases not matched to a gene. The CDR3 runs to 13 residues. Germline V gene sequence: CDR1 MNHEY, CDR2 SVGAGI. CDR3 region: CASSYRGQGEAFF. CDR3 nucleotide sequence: TGTGCCAGCAGTTACAGGGGGCAGGGTGAAGCTTTCTTT.

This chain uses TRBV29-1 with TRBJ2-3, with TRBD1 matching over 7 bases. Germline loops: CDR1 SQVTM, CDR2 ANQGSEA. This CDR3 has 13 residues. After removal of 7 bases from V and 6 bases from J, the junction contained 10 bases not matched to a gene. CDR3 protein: CSDIQGPEDTQYF. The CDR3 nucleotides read TGCAGCGACATACAGGGGCCCGAGGATACGCAGTATTTT.

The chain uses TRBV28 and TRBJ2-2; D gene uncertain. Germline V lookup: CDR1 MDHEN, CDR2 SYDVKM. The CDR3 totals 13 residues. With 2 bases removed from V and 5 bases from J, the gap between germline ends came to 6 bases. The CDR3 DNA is TGTGCCAGCAGTTTAGTATCGACCGGGGAGCTGTTTTTT. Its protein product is CASSLVSTGELFF.

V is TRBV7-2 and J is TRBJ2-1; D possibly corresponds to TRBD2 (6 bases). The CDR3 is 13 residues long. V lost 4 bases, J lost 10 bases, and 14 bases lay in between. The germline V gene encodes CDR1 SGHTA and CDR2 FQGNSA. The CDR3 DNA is TGTGCCAGCAGCTCTCTAGCGCTGGCCGAGCAGTTCTTC. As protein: CASSSLALAEQFF.